This entry lists 3 T cell receptor beta chains sequenced from one sample in a study of cytomegalovirus exposure and HLA in healthy donors. PCR used 60 Vbeta primers and 13 Jbeta primers. The method was immunoSEQ multiplex PCR; TCRdb's version includes in-frame clones alone and lacks a portion of them. The sample table sets out tens of thousands of clones. Source material: PBMCs. The receptors were gathered from a male donor in good health and CMV-seronegative.

J is TRBJ2-1 and V is TRBV7-2, with 15 bases that match TRBD2. From germline, CDR1 is SGHTA and CDR2 FQGNSA. CDR3 length: 18 residues. The J segment lost 0 bases and the V segment lost 5 bases, leaving 5 bases of the junction unmatched. CDR3: CASSPGTSGRSSYNEQFF. CDR3 nucleotide sequence: TGTGCCAGCAGCCCGGGGACTAGCGGGAGGAGCTCCTACAATGAGCAGTTCTTC. Based on the CDR3 plus reference TRBV7-2 and TRBJ2-1, the full variable domain is GAGVSQSPSNKVTEKGKDVELRCDPISGHTALYWYRQSLGQGLEFLIYFQGNSAPDKSGLPSDRFSAERTGGSVSTLTIQRTQQEDSAVYLCASSPGTSGRSSYNEQFFGPGTRLTVL.

V gene TRBV19 combines with J gene TRBJ2-1, with 7 positions matching TRBD2. The CDR3 has 15 amino acids. Germline CDR1 is LNHDA and CDR2 is SQIVND (reference sequence). The trim removed 6 bases at V and 7 bases at J, leaving 12 bases unmatched. CDR3 coding DNA: TGTGCCAGTAGCCTCGGGGGGATAAGTGCAAATGAGCAGTTCTTC. Translated, it gives CASSLGGISANEQFF.

The chain has TRBV7-9 and TRBJ2-1; perhaps TRBD1 as D (5 bases). Trimming cost V 8 bases and J 0 bases, with 14 bases left between them. CDR3 size: 15 residues. Per germline, CDR1 SEHNR and CDR2 FQNEAQ (reference sequence). CDR3 loop: CASVGAPSSYNEQFF. The CDR3 DNA reads TGTGCCAGCGTAGGGGCCCCAAGCTCCTACAATGAGCAGTTCTTC. The full variable domain, its missing parts supplied by reference TRBV7-9 and TRBJ2-1, is DTGVSQNPRHKITKRGQNVTFRCDPISEHNRLYWYRQTLGQGPEFLTYFQNEAQLEKSRLLSDRFSAERPKGSFSTLEIQRTEQGDSAMYLCASVGAPSSYNEQFFGPGTRLTVL.